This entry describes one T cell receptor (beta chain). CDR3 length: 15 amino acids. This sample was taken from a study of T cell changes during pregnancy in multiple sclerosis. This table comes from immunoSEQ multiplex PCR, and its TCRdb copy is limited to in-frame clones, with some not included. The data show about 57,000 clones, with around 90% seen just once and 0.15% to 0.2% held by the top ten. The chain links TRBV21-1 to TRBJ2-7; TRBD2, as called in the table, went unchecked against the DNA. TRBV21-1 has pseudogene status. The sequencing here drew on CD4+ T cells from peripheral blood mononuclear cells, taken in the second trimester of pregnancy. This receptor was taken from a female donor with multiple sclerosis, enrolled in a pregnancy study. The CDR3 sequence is CASRLKIHEPYEQYF. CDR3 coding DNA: TGTGCCAGCAGACTGAAGATCCACGAACCCTACGAGCAGTACTTC.